Ten or more counts support the clone carrying this T cell receptor beta chain. Its antigen is unidentified. The beta constant-region primer was an equimolar mix of two oligonucleotides covering TRBC1 and TRBC2. Four rounds of PCR amplified the ligated cDNA using nested alpha and beta constant-region primers plus SP2. MiXCR, applied by TCRdb to the UMI-ligation and nested PCR reads, yields one record per CDR3 protein. This sample carries tens of thousands of distinct CDR3 sequences, about 12% of them seen once, and the ten largest clones take 0.9% to 0.95%. This entry is derived from a study of naive and memory T cell subsets. The CDR3 loop spans 13 amino acids. V was trimmed by 3 bases and J by 4 bases, leaving 8 bases between them. From germline, CDR1 is SEHNR and CDR2 FQNEAQ (reference sequence). Whole-study results and caveats: In CD4 and CD8 cells, diversity dropped from naive through EMRA. In naive cells, over 90% of TCR sequences were seen only once.

J is TRBJ2-3 and V is TRBV7-9; D is undetermined. This clonotype was obtained from a human donor in good health. What was sequenced was central memory CD4+ T cells from blood. The CDR3 DNA reads TGTGCCAGCAGCTTTGTAGGGCCAGATACGCAGTATTTT. The encoded protein is CASSFVGPDTQYF.